This is a list of T cell receptor beta chains from one sample in a study of shared clonotypes between healthy human individuals. Repertoires were generated with immunoSEQ multiplex PCR, while TCRdb's copy carries only in-frame clones and drops some. The sample lists about 1.1 million clones, about four fifths seen once, with 0.55% to 0.7% in the top ten. The sample comprised memory CD4+ T cells from PBMCs. The receptors were gathered from a young man in good health. Some clones in this sample may be carry-over from other donors' samples. Both conserved end residues are part of each CDR3. The D gene is left open where the match is weak. Some rows have no size entry. The others give once, few or many, or a class for an expanded clone.

size	D	V	J	CDR3	DNA
.	.	TRBV4-1	TRBJ1-2	CASSQVGVRKNYGYTF	TGCGCCAGCAGCCAAGTGGGGGTGAGGAAGAACTATGGCTACACCTTC
.	.	TRBV4-1	TRBJ2-2	CASSQDRVSGELFF	TGCGCCAGCAGCCAAGACCGTGTTTCCGGGGAGCTGTTTTTT
few	.	TRBV20-1	TRBJ2-3	CSAVRADTQYF	TGCAGTGCTGTGAGGGCAGATACGCAGTATTTT
.	.	TRBV6-1	TRBJ1-1	CASKSRQSTEAFF	TGTGCCAGCAAGTCGCGGCAGAGCACTGAAGCTTTCTTT
.	.	TRBV5-4	TRBJ2-2	CASTQGGELFF	TGTGCCAGCACCCAGGGTGGGGAGCTGTTTTTT
.	TRBD1	TRBV5-1	TRBJ2-5	CASSVDRAYQETQYF	TGCGCCAGCAGCGTGGACAGGGCCTACCAAGAGACCCAGTACTTC
.	.	TRBV18	TRBJ2-5	CASSPPRIQDQETQYF	TGTGCCAGCTCACCACCTAGGATACAGGACCAAGAGACCCAGTACTTC
.	TRBD2	TRBV11-2	TRBJ2-7	CASSPVAGGHEQYF	TGTGCCAGCAGCCCGGTGGCGGGAGGGCACGAGCAGTACTTC
few	.	TRBV28	TRBJ1-3	CASSTLGSGVGNTIYF	TGTGCCAGCAGTACCCTCGGTTCTGGGGTCGGAAACACCATATATTTT
few	TRBD2	TRBV11-3	TRBJ2-1	CASSLRGRGDNEQFF	TGTGCCAGCAGCTTACGGGGGAGGGGAGACAATGAGCAGTTCTTC
.	.	TRBV9	TRBJ2-6	CASSVRFRTGVDAGANVLTF	TGTGCCAGCAGCGTGAGATTTAGGACTGGTGTGGACGCTGGGGCCAACGTCCTGACTTTC
.	TRBD2	TRBV7-3	TRBJ2-1	CASSGTSGLGGEQFF	TGTGCCAGCAGCGGGACTAGCGGCCTTGGGGGTGAGCAGTTCTTC